This T cell receptor beta chain is drawn from a study of T cell responses to AZD1222 COVID-19 vaccine. Overall study results and limits: Donors were chiefly white British, with a greater number of females, and clonal diversity was perhaps underestimated.

In this sample, this clone turned up once. The antigen remains undetermined. The data were produced by immunoSEQ multiplex PCR, yet TCRdb's version contains in-frame clones alone and is incomplete. The sample consists of over 65,000 clones, 85% to 90% of them appearing once. Germline V gene lookup returns CDR1 SNHLY and CDR2 FYNNEI. With 6 bases clipped from V and 4 bases from J, the junction kept 7 bases outside the gene matches. The CDR3 is made up of 15 amino acids. The sample consisted of peripheral blood, taken 28 days after the second AZD1222 dose. The source of this sequence is an adult who received the AZD1222 COVID-19 vaccine. The chain uses TRBV2 and TRBJ2-2; 8 positions match TRBD1. CDR3 in amino acids: CASRDGTGGTGELFF. As DNA, the CDR3 is TGTGCCAGCAGGGATGGGACAGGCGGCACCGGGGAGCTGTTTTTT. The variable domain in full, completed from reference TRBV2 and TRBJ2-2, reads EPEVTQTPSHQVTQMGQEVILRCVPISNHLYFYWYRQILGQKVEFLVSFYNNEISEKSEIFDDQFSVERPDGSNFTLKIRSTKLEDSAMYFCASRDGTGGTGELFFGEGSRLTVL.